What follows are 16 T cell receptor beta chains derived from one specimen sequenced in a study of T cell clonality in common variable immunodeficiency. The protocol was immunoSEQ multiplex PCR, while the TCRdb copy is restricted to in-frame clones and leaves out a portion. Listed here are some 80,000 clones without any singletons, the top ten holding around 0.87%. The source material was peripheral blood mononuclear cells. These TCRs come from a person aged 18-70 years in good health.

This clone came up many times. The read is 3 residues too short to cover the CDR3 end, so that end is filled in from the germline J gene. The chain combines TRBV7-9 with TRBJ2-4; 8 bases fit TRBD1. From germline, CDR1 is SEHNR and CDR2 FQNEAQ (reference sequence). Trimming took 9 bases from V and 7 from J; bases not matched to a gene: 8. The CDR3 loop spans 13 amino acids. The CDR3 DNA, read in part, is TGTGCCAGTACCGTGGGGACAGGTAACATT. As protein: CASTVGTGNI. The full CDR3 protein is CASTVGTGNIQYF.

In this sample, this clone turned up many times. The sequence runs out 3 residues before the end of the CDR3; the remainder is reconstructed from the germline J gene. V is TRBV7-2 and J is TRBJ2-5, with TRBD1 as a possible D gene (5 bases). The CDR3 totals 14 residues. Germline CDR1 SGHTA, CDR2 FQGNSA. Trimming pared 2 bases from V and 4 bases from J, leaving 11 bases between. Incomplete CDR3 DNA: TGTGCCAGCAGCTTAAGGGCAGGGCGAGAGACC. Its protein is CASSLRAGRET. The complete CDR3 sequence is CASSLRAGRETQYF.

This clone was found many times. The read ends 3 residues early relative to the CDR3; the germline J gene fills the gap. The chain uses TRBV29-1 and TRBJ2-3; tentative D call: TRBD1 (6 bases). Germline assignment: CDR1 SQVTM and CDR2 ANQGSEA. The CDR3 is 14 amino acids. V was shortened by 3 bases and J by 5 bases, with 15 bases between the two germline ends. The CDR3: CSVEGIRGGDTQYF. The sequenced CDR3 bases are TGCAGCGTTGAGGGAATTCGAGGGGGAGATACG.

This clone was seen ten or more times. The read halts 3 residues ahead of the CDR3 end, with the missing end drawn from the germline J gene. This chain joins TRBV5-1 and TRBJ2-7; 8 bases match TRBD1. The V gene's germline CDR1 is SGHRS and CDR2 YFSETQ. The J segment lost 1 base and the V segment lost 4 bases, leaving 7 bases of the junction unmatched. The CDR3 covers 15 residues. Partial CDR3 DNA: TGCGCCAGCAGCCTTGGGACAGGTACTTCCTACGAG. It codes for CASSLGTGTSYE. The full CDR3 protein reads CASSLGTGTSYEQYF.

This clone came up a few times. An end of the junction does not agree with germline; a read error may underlie this. The missing CDR3 end, 3 residues past where the read stops, is filled in from the germline J gene. The V call is TRBV6-2 or TRBV6-3, the J call TRBJ2-7; 11 bases fit TRBD1. Germline V gives CDR1 MNHEY, CDR2 SVGEGT. The CDR3 totals 15 residues. The chain's CDR3 is CAISWGQGVSYEQYF. The CDR3 DNA, read in part, is TGTGCCATCAGTTGGGGACAGGGGGTCTCCTACGAG.

This clone was recorded a few times. Read data end 3 residues before the CDR3 end; the end is taken from the germline J gene. The chain carries TRBV25-1 and TRBJ1-6; D gene unclear. V lost 6 bases, J lost 12 bases, and 15 bases lay in between. The CDR3 is made up of 13 amino acids. Germline V CDR1 and CDR2: MGHDK, SYGVNS. The DNA read from the CDR3 is TGTGCCAGCAGCGGAGGACTGCATAGACCC. Protein product: CASSGGLHRP. The whole CDR3 reads CASSGGLHRPLHF.

This clone was seen at least ten times. The read ends 3 residues shy of where the CDR3 ends; the end is completed using the germline J gene. The V gene is TRBV19, the J gene TRBJ2-3; 7 bases are a match to TRBD1. Germline-derived CDR1 and CDR2 are LNHDA and SQIVND (reference sequence). The CDR3 has 16 residues. The V and J ends lost 0 bases and 0 bases, in that order; junction bases with no gene match: 3. CDR3: CASSIDRGLSTDTQYF. The sequenced part of the CDR3 DNA is TGTGCCAGTAGTATAGATAGGGGGCTTAGCACAGATACG.

This clone was picked up many times. Read sequence stops 3 residues before the CDR3 end, and the germline J gene provides the missing end. The rearrangement links TRBV20-1 to TRBJ2-7, with TRBD1 matching over 9 bases. Germline assignment: CDR1 DFQATT and CDR2 SNEGSKA (reference sequence). The junction had 6 bases not matched to a gene; V was cut back by 0 bases and J by 3 bases. CDR3 length: 15 residues. Partial CDR3 DNA: TGCAGTGCTAGAGACCAACAGGGGGCCCACTACGAG. Translation: CSARDQQGAHYE. Given in full, the CDR3 is CSARDQQGAHYEQYF.

There are many counts of this clone. Sequencing ends 3 residues short of the CDR3 end; the germline J gene provides the rest. This chain uses TRBV5-1 with TRBJ2-1; tentative D call: TRBD2 (7 bases). The germline gives CDR1 SGHRS, CDR2 YFSETQ. V lost 0 bases to trimming and J lost 6 bases, with 16 bases between them. The CDR3 has 16 residues. CDR3 in amino acids: CASSLVGGGNLNEQFF. The CDR3 DNA, read in part, is TGCGCCAGCAGCTTGGTAGGGGGGGGAAATCTCAATGAG.

In this sample, this clone turned up many times. The CDR3 end lies 3 residues beyond the end of the read and is filled in from the germline J gene. The J gene is TRBJ2-1, the V gene TRBV2; the D gene is possibly TRBD1 (6 bases). The length of the CDR3 is 14 residues. Germline assignment: CDR1 SNHLY and CDR2 FYNNEI. V gave up 3 bases and J gave up 1 base, with 7 bases separating them. CDR3 sequence: CASSDGTSYNEQFF. The sequenced part of the CDR3 DNA is TGTGCCAGCAGTGACGGGACATCCTACAATGAG. Combining the CDR3 with reference TRBV2 and TRBJ2-1 gives the whole variable domain EPEVTQTPSHQVTQMGQEVILRCVPISNHLYFYWYRQILGQKVEFLVSFYNNEISEKSEIFDDQFSVERPDGSNFTLKIRSTKLEDSAMYFCASSDGTSYNEQFFGPGTRLTVL.

This clone has ten or more counts. The read ends 3 residues early relative to the CDR3; the germline J gene fills the gap. The V and J genes are TRBV12-3 or TRBV12-4 and TRBJ2-2; 7 bases are a match to TRBD1. The CDR3 loop spans 15 amino acids. Trimming removed 7 bases from V and 2 bases from J; junction bases left unmatched: 7. The CDR3 DNA, read in part, is TGTGCCAGCACCTTCGGGACAGAAAACACCGGGGAG. This translates into CASTFGTENTGE. The full CDR3 is CASTFGTENTGELFF.

Note on this clone: Read data end 3 residues before the CDR3 end; the end is taken from the germline J gene. V is TRBV27 and J is TRBJ2-7; 9 bases fit TRBD1. CDR1 is MNHEY and CDR2 is SMNVEV in the germline V gene (reference sequence). The CDR3 totals 14 residues. The ends lost 8 bases at V and 4 bases at J; junction bases unmatched: 9. CDR3 loop: CASYLGDRAYEQYF. Partial CDR3 DNA: TGTGCCAGCTACCTAGGGGACAGGGCTTACGAG.

In its sample, this clone was seen many times. The read terminates 3 residues before the CDR3 end, so the remaining end is supplied by the germline J gene. The rearrangement links TRBV2 to TRBJ1-4; 7 bases line up with TRBD1. The germline CDR1 and CDR2 sequences are SNHLY and FYNNEI. This CDR3 spans 16 amino acids. V shed 5 bases and J 3 bases; nucleotides not matched to a gene: 9. The covered CDR3 bases are TGTGCCAGCAGTAGACACCGGGACAGCCCTAATGAAAAA. Encoded protein: CASSRHRDSPNEK. The whole CDR3 protein is CASSRHRDSPNEKLFF.

Ten or more counts support this clone. The read falls 3 residues short of the CDR3 end, and the missing part is taken from the germline J gene. This chain uses TRBV19 with TRBJ1-6; D possibly corresponds to TRBD1 (5 bases). Trimming cost V 8 bases and J 5 bases, with 13 bases left between them. This CDR3 spans 14 amino acids. Looked up from germline, CDR1 is LNHDA and CDR2 is SQIVND (reference sequence). The CDR3: CASSAGMDNSPLHF. The sequenced CDR3 bases are TGTGCCAGTTCAGCAGGGATGGATAATTCACCC.

This clone has at least ten counts. Sequencing ends 3 residues short of the CDR3 end; the germline J gene provides the rest. The chain recombines TRBV6-1 with TRBJ2-7; no clear D. The V end was cut by 3 bases, the J end by 4 bases, with 4 bases between. The CDR3 is 11 residues long. From germline, CDR1 is MNHNS and CDR2 SASEGT. Here the CDR3 reads CASSDFYEQYF. The sequenced part of the CDR3 DNA is TGTGCCAGCAGTGACTTTTACGAG.

CDR3: CASSYSLQPSYSYEQYF. CDR3 DNA (partial): TGTGCCAGCAGTTACTCCCTACAGCCGTCCTACAGCTACGAG. The rearrangement joins TRBV6-2 or TRBV6-3 to TRBJ2-7; no firm D call. The read ends 3 residues early relative to the CDR3; the germline J gene fills the gap. Trimming cost V 0 bases and J 3 bases, with 18 bases left between them. Germline V gene data show CDR1 as MNHEY and CDR2 as SVGEGT. The CDR3 consists of 17 residues.